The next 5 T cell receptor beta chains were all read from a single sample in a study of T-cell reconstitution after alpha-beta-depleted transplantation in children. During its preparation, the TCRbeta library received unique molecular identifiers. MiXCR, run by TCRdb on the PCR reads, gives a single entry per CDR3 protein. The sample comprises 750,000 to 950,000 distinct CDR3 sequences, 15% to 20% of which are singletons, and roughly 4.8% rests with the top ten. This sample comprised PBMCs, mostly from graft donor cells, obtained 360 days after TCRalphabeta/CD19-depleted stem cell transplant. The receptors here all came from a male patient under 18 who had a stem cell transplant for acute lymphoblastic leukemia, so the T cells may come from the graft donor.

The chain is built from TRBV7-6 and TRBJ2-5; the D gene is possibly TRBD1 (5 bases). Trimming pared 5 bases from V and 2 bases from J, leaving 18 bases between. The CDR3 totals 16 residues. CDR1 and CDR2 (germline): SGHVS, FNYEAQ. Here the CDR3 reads CASSRKQVWTQETQYF. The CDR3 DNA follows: TGTGCCAGCAGCCGAAAACAGGTTTGGACACAAGAGACCCAGTACTTC.

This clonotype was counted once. In DNA form, the CDR3 reads TGTGCCAGCAGTGAATGGGTCTATGGCTACACCTTC. Protein product: CASSEWVYGYTF. V gene TRBV6-1 combines with J gene TRBJ1-2; D is unclear. Deletions cut 2 bases from V and 4 bases from J, with 5 bases between. This CDR3 region has 12 residues. In germline, CDR1 is MNHNS, CDR2 SASEGT.

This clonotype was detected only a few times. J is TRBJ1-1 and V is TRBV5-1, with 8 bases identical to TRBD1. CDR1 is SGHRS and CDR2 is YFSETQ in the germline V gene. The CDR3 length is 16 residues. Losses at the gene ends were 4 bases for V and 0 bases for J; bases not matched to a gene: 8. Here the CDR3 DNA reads TGCGCCAGCAGCAGATGGACAGGGAAAGTGAACACTGAAGCTTTCTTT. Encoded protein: CASSRWTGKVNTEAFF. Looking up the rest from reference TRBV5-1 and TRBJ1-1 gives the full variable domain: KAGVTQTPRYLIKTRGQQVTLSCSPISGHRSVSWYQQTPGQGLQFLFEYFSETQRNKGNFPGRFSGRQFSNSRSEMNVSTLELGDSALYLCASSRWTGKVNTEAFFGQGTRLTVV.

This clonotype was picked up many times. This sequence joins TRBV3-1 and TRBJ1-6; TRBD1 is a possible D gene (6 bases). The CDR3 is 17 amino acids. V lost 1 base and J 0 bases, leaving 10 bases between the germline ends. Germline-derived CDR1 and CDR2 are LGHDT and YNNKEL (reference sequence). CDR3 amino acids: CASSQGGGVSYNSPLHF. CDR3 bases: TGTGCCAGCAGCCAAGGAGGGGGAGTCTCCTATAATTCACCCCTCCACTTT.

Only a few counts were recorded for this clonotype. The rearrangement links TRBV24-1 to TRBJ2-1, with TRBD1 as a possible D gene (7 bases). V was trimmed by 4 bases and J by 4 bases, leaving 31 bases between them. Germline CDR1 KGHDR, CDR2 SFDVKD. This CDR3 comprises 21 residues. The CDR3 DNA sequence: TGTGCCACCAGTGACTGGGGGACAGTAACGAAGAGCGGGTTTACTTACAATGAGCAGTTCTTC. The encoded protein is CATSDWGTVTKSGFTYNEQFF.